Listed below are T cell receptor beta chains from one sample, sequenced in a study of blood T cell repertoires in COVID-19. TCRdb keeps only in-frame clones here, not all; method: immunoSEQ multiplex PCR. This table holds roughly 95,000 clones, around 81% found once. Sequencing was performed on peripheral blood. The receptors shown here come from a man in his sixties with acute or convalescent COVID-19. Each CDR3 is given with its conserved first and last residue. D genes are given only for firm matches. Size values are once, few and many counts, or a class for expanded clones, and some rows have none.

CASSLGSVLAKKTGELFF,TGTGCCAGCAGTTTAGGGTCCGTCCTAGCGAAAAAAACCGGGGAGCTGTTTTTT,once,TRBV27,NA,TRBJ2-2
CASRRRGEGTDTQYF,TGCGCCAGCAGGAGGAGGGGCGAGGGCACAGATACGCAGTATTTT,NA,TRBV5-1,NA,TRBJ2-3
CATSEQGLHNEQFF,TGTGCCACCAGTGAGCAGGGGCTCCACAATGAGCAGTTCTTC,NA,TRBV24-1,NA,TRBJ2-1
CSVWAAGDKGYTF,TGCAGCGTGTGGGCGGCGGGGGATAAGGGCTACACCTTC,NA,TRBV29-1,NA,TRBJ1-2
CATGDMPADTQYF,TGTGCCACCGGGGATATGCCGGCAGATACGCAGTATTTT,once,TRBV6-5,NA,TRBJ2-3
CASSASRDRGLSGYGYTF,TGTGCCAGCAGCGCTAGCCGGGACAGGGGGCTTTCTGGTTATGGCTACACCTTC,few,TRBV7-9,TRBD1,TRBJ1-2
CASSVDPTEGNTIYF,TGTGCCAGCAGCGTAGATCCGACAGAAGGAAACACCATATATTTT,NA,TRBV9,NA,TRBJ1-3
CASSPQGGPQHF,TGTGCCAGCAGTCCTCAGGGAGGGCCCCAGCATTTT,NA,TRBV27,NA,TRBJ1-5
CASSARQGTGSPLHF,TGTGCCAGCAGCGCCAGACAGGGTACGGGTTCACCCCTCCACTTT,NA,TRBV7-2,TRBD1,TRBJ1-6
CAISESQDRLRSYEQYF,TGTGCCATCAGTGAGAGCCAGGACAGACTAAGATCCTACGAGCAGTACTTC,NA,TRBV10-3,NA,TRBJ2-7
CASSMGANLLHGEAFF,TGTGCCAGTAGTATGGGAGCTAACCTCTTGCATGGTGAAGCTTTCTTT,NA,TRBV19,NA,TRBJ1-1
CASSLPSGNTIYF,TGTGCCAGCTCACTGCCCTCTGGAAACACCATATATTTT,NA,TRBV2,NA,TRBJ1-3
CASRRQGNTGELFF,TGTGCCAGCAGGCGACAGGGGAACACCGGGGAGCTGTTTTTT,NA,TRBV7-3,TRBD1,TRBJ2-2
CASSTTGEKLFF,TGTGCCAGCAGTACGACAGGTGAAAAACTGTTTTTT,NA,TRBV12-3/TRBV12-4,NA,TRBJ1-4
CASSYRTSGSTDTQYF,TGTGCCAGCAGTTACAGGACTAGCGGGAGCACAGATACGCAGTATTTT,NA,TRBV6-5,TRBD2,TRBJ2-3
CASRKTSGRPYYNEQFF,TGTGCCAGCAGGAAGACTAGCGGGAGGCCCTACTACAATGAGCAGTTCTTC,NA,TRBV27,TRBD2,TRBJ2-1
CASRTGNSPLHF,TGTGCCAGCCGGACAGGCAATTCACCCCTCCACTTT,NA,TRBV25-1,TRBD1,TRBJ1-6
CASSRRPPGQGAGNSPLHF,TGTGCCAGCAGCCGGCGTCCTCCGGGACAGGGGGCGGGTAATTCACCCCTCCACTTT,NA,TRBV2,TRBD1,TRBJ1-6
CASSFSTGNEKLFF,TGCGCCAGCAGCTTTAGTACCGGTAATGAAAAACTGTTTTTT,NA,TRBV5-1,NA,TRBJ1-4
CASSVGGDHPVGNTGELFF,TGTGCCAGCAGCGTGGGGGGGGATCACCCGGTAGGGAACACCGGGGAGCTGTTTTTT,NA,TRBV9,TRBD2,TRBJ2-2
CASSLVSGGRTEAFF,TGTGCCAGCAGTTTAGTATCAGGGGGTAGAACTGAAGCTTTCTTT,few,TRBV27,TRBD1,TRBJ1-1
CASSRGGRINYGYTF,TGTGCCAGCAGCCGGGGAGGACGGATTAACTATGGCTACACCTTC,NA,TRBV7-2,NA,TRBJ1-2
CSASPGLAGVETQYF,TGCAGTGCTAGTCCGGGACTAGCGGGAGTAGAGACCCAGTACTTC,NA,TRBV20-1,TRBD2,TRBJ2-5
CASRPPADWNYGYTF,TGTGCCAGCAGGCCACCGGCGGATTGGAACTATGGCTACACCTTC,NA,TRBV28,NA,TRBJ1-2
CASRTGHSGNTIYF,TGTGCCAGTAGGACAGGGCACTCTGGAAACACCATATATTTT,NA,TRBV19,TRBD1,TRBJ1-3
CASSLGLSNTEAFF,TGTGCCAGCAGCTTGGGACTCTCGAACACTGAAGCTTTCTTT,NA,TRBV5-5,NA,TRBJ1-1
CASSYGDRGNEQYF,TGTGCCAGCAGCTACGGGGACAGGGGGAACGAGCAGTACTTC,many,TRBV11-2,TRBD1,TRBJ2-7
CASSRNEPGQGFYTEAFF,TGTGCCAGCAGCCGAAACGAACCGGGACAGGGCTTTTACACTGAAGCTTTCTTT,once,TRBV11-2,TRBD1,TRBJ1-1
CASSPGTAYGYTF,TGTGCCAGCAGCCCCGGGACAGCTTATGGCTACACCTTC,NA,TRBV7-3,TRBD1,TRBJ1-2
CASSQGTGQYYGYTF,TGTGCCAGCAGCCAAGGGACAGGACAATACTATGGCTACACCTTC,NA,TRBV3-1/TRBV3-2,TRBD1,TRBJ1-2
CASSHRRSLYNEQFF,TGTGCCAGCAGCCATCGCAGAAGTCTCTACAATGAGCAGTTCTTC,NA,TRBV14,NA,TRBJ2-1
CSVGQGVRPTDTQYF,TGCAGCGTTGGACAGGGCGTCCGACCCACAGATACGCAGTATTTT,NA,TRBV29-1,TRBD1,TRBJ2-3
CASSLFTGDGYTF,TGTGCCAGCAGTTTATTTACAGGGGATGGCTACACCTTC,few,TRBV27,TRBD1,TRBJ1-2
CASSSQGYQPQHF,TGTGCCAGCAGCTCACAGGGCTATCAGCCCCAGCATTTT,NA,TRBV7-2,NA,TRBJ1-5
CASSLLSTYEQYF,TGTGCCAGCAGTTTGCTATCCACCTACGAGCAGTACTTC,once,TRBV5-6,NA,TRBJ2-7
CSGGGNTEAFF,TGCAGCGGAGGGGGGAACACTGAAGCTTTCTTT,NA,TRBV29-1,NA,TRBJ1-1
CASSLGLAETQYF,TGCGCCAGCAGTTTAGGACTAGCAGAGACCCAGTACTTC,NA,TRBV10-1,TRBD2,TRBJ2-5
CASTSKRGFEQPQHF,TGTGCCAGCACCTCAAAACGGGGTTTCGAGCAGCCCCAGCATTTT,NA,TRBV6-5,NA,TRBJ1-5
CASSAGTGGTDTQYF,TGTGCTAGCAGCGCCGGGACAGGGGGCACAGATACGCAGTATTTT,NA,TRBV7-7,TRBD1,TRBJ2-3
CASSQAGSPTEQFF,TGTGCCAGCAGCCAAGCCGGGAGCCCAACGGAGCAGTTCTTC,NA,TRBV3-1/TRBV3-2,NA,TRBJ2-1
CASSLSGTSVDGYTF,TGCGCCAGCAGCTTGTCCGGGACTTCTGTAGATGGCTACACCTTC,NA,TRBV5-1,NA,TRBJ1-2
CSVAHSSSGNTIYF,TGCAGCGTTGCGCACAGTAGCTCTGGAAACACCATATATTTT,NA,TRBV29-1,NA,TRBJ1-3
CATRDSTDTQYF,TGTGCCACACGGGACTCCACAGATACGCAGTATTTT,NA,TRBV19,NA,TRBJ2-3
CASSLAGGRTGNEQFF,TGTGCCAGCAGCTTAGCCGGCGGGAGGACCGGCAATGAGCAGTTCTTC,NA,TRBV7-2,TRBD2,TRBJ2-1
CAWSVLENTEAFF,TGTGCCTGGAGTGTACTCGAGAACACTGAAGCTTTCTTT,NA,TRBV30,NA,TRBJ1-1
CAISRSDRGSRSGANVLTF,TGTGCCATCAGTCGTTCTGACAGGGGGTCTAGGTCTGGGGCCAACGTCCTGACTTTC,NA,TRBV10-3,TRBD1,TRBJ2-6
CASSPRTGAVYEQYF,TGTGCCAGCAGCCCCCGGACAGGGGCCGTGTACGAGCAGTACTTC,NA,TRBV9,TRBD1,TRBJ2-7
CASSPEPTGVGGYTF,TGTGCCAGCAGCCCCGAACCGACAGGGGTGGGAGGCTACACCTTC,few,TRBV16,TRBD1,TRBJ1-2
CASRRTGGETQYF,TGTGCCAGCAGACGGACGGGGGGAGAGACCCAGTACTTC,NA,TRBV6-5,TRBD2,TRBJ2-5
CASSGLTGTIQPQHF,TGTGCCAGCAGCGGTCTTACCGGGACAATCCAGCCCCAGCATTTT,NA,TRBV7-9,NA,TRBJ1-5
CASSPRVPYGYTF,TGTGCCAGTAGTCCCAGGGTCCCCTATGGCTACACCTTC,NA,TRBV19,NA,TRBJ1-2
CASSQEGQLLTGELFF,TGTGCCAGCAGCCAAGAGGGACAGCTATTAACCGGGGAGCTGTTTTTT,few,TRBV3-1/TRBV3-2,TRBD1,TRBJ2-2
CASSQAGETDTQYF,TGTGCCAGCAGTCAAGCGGGAGAAACAGATACGCAGTATTTT,once,TRBV6-4,TRBD2,TRBJ2-3
CASSLLVLQETQYF,TGTGCCAGCAGCCTCCTAGTTTTGCAAGAGACCCAGTACTTC,NA,TRBV4-2,NA,TRBJ2-5
CASSKTADRGTEAFF,TGTGCCAGTAGTAAAACCGCGGACAGGGGGACTGAAGCTTTCTTT,NA,TRBV19,TRBD1,TRBJ1-1
CASTSDGKAEAFF,TGTGCCAGCACCTCTGACGGGAAGGCTGAAGCTTTCTTT,NA,TRBV2,NA,TRBJ1-1
CASRPGHRSGNTIYF,TGTGCCAGCAGACCTGGACACCGCTCTGGAAACACCATATATTTT,few,TRBV7-2,NA,TRBJ1-3
CASSSGQGSSYNEQFF,TGCGCCAGCAGCTCGGGACAGGGGAGCTCCTACAATGAGCAGTTCTTC,NA,TRBV5-1,TRBD1,TRBJ2-1